The source of this T cell receptor beta chain is a study of blood T cell repertoires in COVID-19. Overall study: Acute and convalescent COVID-19 samples came from the United States, Italy and Spain. PBMCs, B-cell-depleted T cells, or T cells were the source of the cDNA or gDNA that made up the material.

The ends were cut back, 2 bases at V and 5 bases at J, with 11 bases in the middle. Germline V lookup: CDR1 SGHRS, CDR2 YFSETQ. The CDR3 consists of 14 residues. Under the authors' procedure: Researchers report that nucleated cell counts were estimated from reference gene primer amplification. Sequenced by immunoSEQ multiplex PCR; TCRdb stores in-frame clones only, minus some. V, J and clone size derive from that table, while D and trimming were established from the DNA sequence. The sample has about 100,000 clones, around 86% seen once; the top ten hold more than 14%. The J gene is TRBJ2-1, the V gene TRBV5-1; weak D call: TRBD2 (5 bases). The source material was peripheral blood. The sequence was obtained from a man in his forties or fifties with acute or convalescent COVID-19. The CDR3 protein is CASSFDYSHNEQFF. In DNA, the CDR3 is TGCGCCAGCAGCTTCGACTATTCCCACAATGAGCAGTTCTTC.